The 20 T cell receptor beta chains below all came from one sample that was sequenced in a study of shared clonotypes between healthy human individuals. Method: immunoSEQ multiplex PCR; TCRdb's copy keeps in-frame clones and lacks some. The data hold approximately 440,000 clones, with more than 70% observed a single time. Source material: PBMCs. These receptors were collected from a woman in her forties in good health. Some clones in this sample may be carry-over from other donors' samples.

In its sample, this clone was seen a few times. This chain connects TRBV5-1 to TRBJ2-7; unclear D gene. The CDR3 contains 11 residues. Per germline, CDR1 SGHRS and CDR2 YFSETQ. With 3 bases removed from V and 2 bases from J, the gap between germline ends came to 3 bases. The DNA for the CDR3 is TGCGCCAGCAGCTCGCCCTACGAGCAGTACTTC. It translates to CASSSPYEQYF.

This rearrangement joins TRBV2 to TRBJ2-5, with 10 positions matching TRBD2. The CDR3 is 13 residues long. Germline values: CDR1 SNHLY, CDR2 FYNNEI. Unmatched junction bases numbered 5, after V lost 6 bases and J lost 7 bases. The CDR3 here is CASSASGSPTQYF. DNA of the CDR3: TGTGCCAGCAGCGCTAGCGGGAGCCCGACCCAGTACTTC.

The V call is TRBV28, the J call TRBJ2-7, with D maybe TRBD2 (5 bases). The CDR3 has 14 amino acids. V was shortened by 1 base and J by 1 base, with 8 bases between the two germline ends. Germline V CDR1 and CDR2: MDHEN, SYDVKM. CDR3 nucleotide sequence: TGTGCCAGCAGTTTATCCGGGGAATCCTACGAGCAGTACTTC. Translation gives CASSLSGESYEQYF.

Points on this clone: Only one base separates this from a far larger clonotype, so it likely reflects a read error. This chain uses TRBV29-1 with TRBJ2-7; TRBD1 might be the D (6 bases). CDR1 and CDR2 from the germline V gene are SQVTM and ANQGSEA. The CDR3 loop spans 14 amino acids. Trimming left V 5 bases short and J 5 bases short, with 19 bases between. CDR3 sequence (DNA): TGCAGCGTTCTCAAGGATCAGGGGAGCCACGAGCAGTACTTC. It is translated as CSVLKDQGSHEQYF.

This chain connects TRBV6-4 to TRBJ2-1; 10 bases agree with TRBD2. This CDR3 spans 15 amino acids. V lost 6 bases, J lost 2 bases, and 4 bases stayed unmatched. The germline V gene has CDR1 MRHNA and CDR2 SNTAGT. CDR3 loop: CASSRLAGAYNEQFF. The CDR3 bases are TGTGCCAGCAGCCGCCTAGCGGGAGCCTACAATGAGCAGTTCTTC.

The chain recombines TRBV29-1 with TRBJ1-2; D perhaps matches TRBD1 (6 bases). Germline values: CDR1 SQVTM, CDR2 ANQGSEA. Trimming left V 6 bases short and J 2 bases short, with 10 bases between. The CDR3 is 12 residues long. Here the CDR3 DNA reads TGCAGCGTGCGGACAGACAACTATGGCTACACCTTC. Protein: CSVRTDNYGYTF.

This clone was counted only a few times. J is TRBJ1-2 and V is TRBV28, with D possibly TRBD1 on 6 matching bases. The V gene's germline CDR1 is MDHEN and CDR2 SYDVKM. This CDR3 has 15 amino acids. Trimming shortened V by 8 bases and J by 7 bases, and 23 bases separated the two germline ends. The CDR3, as DNA: TGTGCCAGCCTTGGGGGGGGGCGAATGGCATCTGGCTACACCTTC. It yields the protein CASLGGGRMASGYTF.

With respect to this clone: The likely explanation is a read error, given a far larger clone one base away. The sample has other DNA sequences that encode this CDR3 too. The chain joins TRBV7-3 to TRBJ2-2; TRBD1 aligns across 7 bases. The V gene's germline CDR1 is SGHTA and CDR2 FQGTGA. The CDR3 is 15 residues long. The CDR3 loop reads CASSLGDRNTGELFF. In nucleotides, the CDR3 is TGCGCCAGCAGCTTAGGGGACAGAAACACCGGGGAGCTGTTTTTT.

The chain has TRBV7-8 and TRBJ1-2; TRBD1 aligns across 8 bases. Germline V gene lookup returns CDR1 SGHVS and CDR2 FQNEAQ. This CDR3 contains 14 residues. V shed 3 bases and J 8 bases; nucleotides not matched to a gene: 8. CDR3 sequence: CASSLGDRGSGYTF. Here the CDR3 DNA reads TGTGCCAGCAGCTTGGGAGACAGGGGCTCCGGCTACACCTTC.

The sample holds a few counts of this clone. This chain connects TRBV7-9 to TRBJ2-7; D is ambiguous. Germline V lookup: CDR1 SEHNR, CDR2 FQNEAQ (reference sequence). V dropped 3 bases and J dropped 2 bases, with 11 bases sitting between them. The CDR3 extends over 14 amino acids. The CDR3 loop reads CASSFHGRTYEQYF. CDR3 coding DNA: TGTGCCAGCAGCTTCCACGGACGGACCTACGAGCAGTACTTC.

As regards this clone: One base separates it from a far larger clone, so it is likely a read error. Other nucleotide sequences from this sample produce the same CDR3. The chain combines TRBV7-9 with TRBJ2-7, with a possible D match to TRBD2 (5 bases). Germline assignment: CDR1 SEHNR and CDR2 FQNEAQ (reference sequence). The V end was cut by 1 base, the J end by 6 bases, with 13 bases between. This CDR3 spans 14 amino acids. The CDR3 DNA reads as TGTGCCAGCAGCTTAGGCGTTCCCCGGGGCGAGCAGTACTTC. This encodes CASSLGVPRGEQYF.

J is TRBJ2-1 and V is TRBV2, with 11 positions matching TRBD2. Trimming at V came to 6 bases and at J to 4 bases, leaving 5 bases not matched to a gene. This CDR3 has 15 amino acids. Germline V gene data show CDR1 as SNHLY and CDR2 as FYNNEI. DNA of the CDR3: TGTGCCAGCAGCCCTGGGACTAGCGGATACAATGAGCAGTTCTTC. Its protein product is CASSPGTSGYNEQFF. The full variable domain, completed using reference TRBV2 and TRBJ2-1, is EPEVTQTPSHQVTQMGQEVILRCVPISNHLYFYWYRQILGQKVEFLVSFYNNEISEKSEIFDDQFSVERPDGSNFTLKIRSTKLEDSAMYFCASSPGTSGYNEQFFGPGTRLTVL.

Of note for this clone: Other DNA sequences within the sample encode an identical CDR3. This chain links TRBV7-2 with TRBJ2-7; D is ambiguous. The CDR3 length is 14 residues. Trimming shortened V by 1 base and J by 2 bases, and 9 bases separated the two germline ends. Germline V gene lookup returns CDR1 SGHTA and CDR2 FQGNSA. The CDR3 sequence is CASSLVGQTYEQYF. CDR3 DNA: TGTGCCAGCAGCTTAGTCGGGCAAACCTACGAGCAGTACTTC.

The V and J genes are TRBV28 and TRBJ1-5, with D maybe TRBD1 (6 bases). The CDR3 is 15 amino acids. V lost 6 bases to trimming and J lost 3 bases, with 15 bases between them. Germline-derived CDR1 and CDR2 are MDHEN and SYDVKM. CDR3 amino acids: CASRSTDSHNQPQHF. CDR3 nucleotides: TGTGCCAGCAGGTCAACGGACAGCCACAATCAGCCCCAGCATTTT.

This clone has at least ten counts. Within the sample, other DNA sequences also encode this same CDR3. V usage is TRBV6-5 and J usage is TRBJ2-7, with 11 bases identical to TRBD2. V trimming: 4 bases; J trimming: 4 bases; junction bases outside the gene matches: 6. The CDR3 is made up of 15 amino acids. CDR1 is MNHEY and CDR2 is SVGAGI in the germline V gene. The CDR3 here is CASSSSGLAEYEQYF. The CDR3 DNA follows: TGTGCCAGCAGTTCCTCGGGACTAGCGGAATACGAGCAGTACTTC.

CDR3 sequence: CASSIVGTGFSTGELFF. CDR3 nucleotide sequence: TGTGCCAGTAGTATAGTAGGCACAGGCTTTAGCACCGGGGAGCTGTTTTTT. The chain uses TRBV19 and TRBJ2-2; a possible D gene is TRBD1 (5 bases). The CDR3 is 17 amino acids. Germline assignment: CDR1 LNHDA and CDR2 SQIVND (reference sequence). Trimming removed 1 base at V and 4 bases at J, with 16 bases between. Full variable domain (missing parts from reference TRBV19 and TRBJ2-2): DGGITQSPKYLFRKEGQNVTLSCEQNLNHDAMYWYRQDPGQGLRLIYYSQIVNDFQKGDIAEGYSVSREKKESFPLTVTSAQKNPTAFYLCASSIVGTGFSTGELFFGEGSRLTVL.

CDR3: CASSPPGLAGEAYEQYF. The DNA of the CDR3 is TGTGCCAGTAGTCCACCGGGACTAGCGGGAGAGGCGTACGAGCAGTACTTC. The rearrangement links TRBV19 to TRBJ2-7; 14 positions match TRBD2. V lost 5 bases and J lost 4; bases outside the gene matches: 10. Per the germline V gene, CDR1 is LNHDA and CDR2 is SQIVND (reference sequence). There are 17 residues in the CDR3. Filled out from reference TRBV19 and TRBJ2-7, the complete variable domain reads DGGITQSPKYLFRKEGQNVTLSCEQNLNHDAMYWYRQDPGQGLRLIYYSQIVNDFQKGDIAEGYSVSREKKESFPLTVTSAQKNPTAFYLCASSPPGLAGEAYEQYFGPGTRLTVT.

This rearrangement joins TRBV11-1 to TRBJ2-7; 12 bases agree with TRBD2. This CDR3 is built from 16 residues. The ends lost 4 bases at V and 5 bases at J; junction bases unmatched: 9. Germline CDR1 SGHAT, CDR2 FQDESV (reference sequence). Here the CDR3 reads CASSSRSSGRAHEQYF. The CDR3 DNA follows: TGTGCCAGCAGCTCCCGATCTAGCGGGAGGGCCCACGAGCAGTACTTC.

This clone occurred a few times. This chain links TRBV18 with TRBJ2-3; 9 nucleotides line up with TRBD1. There are 15 residues in the CDR3. Germline values: CDR1 KGHSH, CDR2 LQKENI. V trimming: 6 bases; J trimming: 4 bases; junction bases outside the gene matches: 8. CDR3 in DNA: TGTGCCAGCTCCCCAAACAGGGGGCGGTCAGATACGCAGTATTTT. It specifies CASSPNRGRSDTQYF.

The chain carries TRBV25-1 and TRBJ2-1; 7 nucleotides match TRBD2. Germline assignment: CDR1 MGHDK and CDR2 SYGVNS. This CDR3 is 17 amino acids long. Germline trimming cut 6 bases from V and 7 bases from J; bases unmatched to any gene: 18. The DNA of the CDR3 is TGTGCCAGCAGCGACCCTTACGGGGGAGGGCCGCGGAATGAGCAGTTCTTC. Its protein product is CASSDPYGGGPRNEQFF.